This TCR beta chain was captured by sequencing in a study of cytomegalovirus exposure and HLA in healthy donors. General study findings and limits: Rarity characterized most TCR sequences, yet some public TCRs appeared in many donors. Later analysis showed TCR association rates varying by HLA locus, highest for DRB1 and lowest for HLA-C.

Donors had nominal health at sampling but likely had unrecorded immune exposures. Comments on this clone: Its antigen is currently unknown.

This PCR relied on a set of 60 Vbeta primers and 13 Jbeta primers. Generated by immunoSEQ multiplex PCR, the TCRdb table keeps only in-frame clones and is missing some. The sample lists 150,000 to 250,000 clones, 70% to 80% occurring once. The CDR3 length is 13 residues. Looked up from germline, CDR1 is SQVTM and CDR2 is ANQGSEA. Trimming removed 3 bases from V and 10 bases from J, with 18 bases in between. The chain couples TRBV29-1 to TRBJ1-2; D possibly corresponds to TRBD1 (6 bases). The sequence came from a woman between 25 and 40 years old in good health and CMV-seropositive. What was sequenced was PBMCs. This chain's CDR3 is CSVEDSRDGLYTF. The CDR3 nucleotides read TGCAGCGTTGAGGACAGCCGGGATGGTCTCTACACCTTC.